The text below deals with one T cell receptor (beta chain). The ends were cut back, 6 bases at V and 7 bases at J, with 13 bases in the middle. Per the germline V gene, CDR1 is KGHSH and CDR2 is LQKENI. The CDR3 covers 12 residues. Original methodology: Quantification of nucleated cells was approximated via reference gene primer amplification. Sequencing used immunoSEQ multiplex PCR; TCRdb keeps in-frame clones, though not all of them. V, J and clone size were drawn from that table, and D and trimming were deduced from the DNA. The sample yields about 210,000 clones, 83% seen once. This specimen comes from a study of blood T cell repertoires in COVID-19. Overall study: Spain, Italy and the United States supplied samples that represented acute and convalescent COVID-19. PBMCs, B-cell-depleted T cells, or T cells were the source of the cDNA or gDNA that made up the material.

This sequence joins TRBV18 and TRBJ2-7, with D maybe TRBD2 (6 bases). Sequencing was performed on peripheral blood. This TCR was sampled from a man between 45 and 60 years old with active or convalescent COVID-19. This CDR3 is CASSGLRVEQYF. CDR3 bases: TGTGCCAGCTCGGGACTCCGCGTGGAGCAGTACTTC.